The T cell receptor (beta chain) described here comes from a study of shared clonotypes between healthy human individuals. Study outcomes and limitations: The four-donor shared clonotypes exceeded non-shared clonotypes in generation probability, with non-shared ones scoring lower.

Of note for this clone: The antigen is undetermined. Other DNA variants within this sample encode the same CDR3.

Sorted-subset replicate PCRs used 200 ng DNA, roughly 28,000 T cell genomes. Data came from immunoSEQ multiplex PCR; TCRdb stores just in-frame clones and leaves some out. The repertoire has over 2 million clones, around 95% of them found once; the top ten carry under 0.15%. Donors were Caucasian adults residing in Nashville, Tennessee, USA. The germline V gene has CDR1 SNHLY and CDR2 FYNNEI. V shed 1 base and J 2 bases; nucleotides not matched to a gene: 2. The CDR3 has 15 residues. This chain uses TRBV2 with TRBJ1-2, with 9 bases matching TRBD1. The clonotype was recovered from a man between 18 and 35 years old in good health. Sequencing used naive CD4+ T cells sorted from blood. Subset reported: CD45RA+ positively selected. Here the CDR3 reads CASSEEGQGNYGYTF. Here the CDR3 DNA reads TGTGCCAGCAGTGAAGAGGGACAGGGCAACTATGGCTACACCTTC.